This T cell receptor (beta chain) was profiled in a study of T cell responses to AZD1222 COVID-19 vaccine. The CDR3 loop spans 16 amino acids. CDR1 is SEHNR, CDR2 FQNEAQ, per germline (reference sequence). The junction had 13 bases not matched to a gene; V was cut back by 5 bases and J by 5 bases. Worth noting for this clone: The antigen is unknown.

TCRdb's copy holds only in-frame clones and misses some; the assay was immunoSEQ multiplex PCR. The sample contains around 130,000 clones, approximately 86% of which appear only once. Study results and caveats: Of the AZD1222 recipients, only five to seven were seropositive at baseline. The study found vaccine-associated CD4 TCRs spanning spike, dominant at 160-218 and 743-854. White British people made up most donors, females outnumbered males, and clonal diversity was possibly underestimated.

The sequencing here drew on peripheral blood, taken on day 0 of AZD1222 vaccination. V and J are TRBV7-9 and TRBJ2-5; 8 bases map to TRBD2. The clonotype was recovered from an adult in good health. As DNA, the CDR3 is TGTGCCAGCAGCCCCCTTTTGACTAGCGAGTCGGAGACCCAGTACTTC. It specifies CASSPLLTSESETQYF. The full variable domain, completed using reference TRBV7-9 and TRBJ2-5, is DTGVSQNPRHKITKRGQNVTFRCDPISEHNRLYWYRQTLGQGPEFLTYFQNEAQLEKSRLLSDRFSAERPKGSFSTLEIQRTEQGDSAMYLCASSPLLTSESETQYFGPGTRLLVL.